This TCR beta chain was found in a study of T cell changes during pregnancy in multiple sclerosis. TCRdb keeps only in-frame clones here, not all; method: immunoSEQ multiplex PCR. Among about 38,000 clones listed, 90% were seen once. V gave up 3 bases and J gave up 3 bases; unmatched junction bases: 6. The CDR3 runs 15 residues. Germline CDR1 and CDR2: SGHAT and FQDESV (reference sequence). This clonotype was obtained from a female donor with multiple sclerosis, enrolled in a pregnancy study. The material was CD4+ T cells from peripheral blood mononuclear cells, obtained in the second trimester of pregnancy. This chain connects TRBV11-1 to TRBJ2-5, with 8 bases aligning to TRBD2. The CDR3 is CASSFGGGKKETQYF. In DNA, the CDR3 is TGTGCCAGCAGCTTCGGGGGGGGGAAAAAAGAGACCCAGTACTTC.